A single sample is the source of the 23 T cell receptor beta chains below, sequenced in a study of beta chain features in type 1 diabetes. All of the isolated RNA was reverse transcribed, so expressed TCRB transcripts were sequenced. TCRdb's table, derived via immunoSEQ multiplex PCR, lists solely in-frame clones and lacks some. The sample yields more than 300,000 clones, 10% to 15% seen once. The sample was naive CD4+ T cells from blood. The receptors derive from a man younger than 35 in good health.

V usage is TRBV6-1 and J usage is TRBJ2-5, with 11 nucleotides matching TRBD1. Germline lookup yields CDR1 MNHNS and CDR2 SASEGT. The CDR3 covers 13 residues. V was pared by 6 bases and J by 4 bases, with 1 base of the junction left unmatched. The CDR3 coding sequence is TGTGCCAGCAGGGGACAGGGGGGAGAGACCCAGTACTTC. Amino acid sequence: CASRGQGGETQYF.

This clone was counted only a few times. This rearrangement joins TRBV7-2 to TRBJ1-5; tentatively, D is TRBD1 (6 bases). The CDR3 runs 16 residues. Trimming removed 5 bases at V and 5 bases at J, with 19 bases between. CDR1 SGHTA and CDR2 FQGNSA come from the germline V gene. The CDR3 sequence is CASSQGVDRFDQPQHF. In DNA form, the CDR3 reads TGTGCCAGCAGCCAAGGGGTGGACAGATTTGATCAGCCCCAGCATTTT.

This clone was picked up a small number of times. This chain joins TRBV9 and TRBJ1-1; D may be TRBD1 (5 bases). Deletions cut 3 bases from V and 10 bases from J, with 13 bases between. Germline V gene data show CDR1 as SGDLS and CDR2 as YYNGEE. This CDR3 contains 12 residues. In nucleotides, the CDR3 is TGTGCCAGCAGCGCTCAGGGCTCAGGAGCTTTCTTT. This codes for CASSAQGSGAFF.

This clone was detected a few times. The chain recombines TRBV5-1 with TRBJ1-2; D might be TRBD1 (6 bases). The CDR3 runs to 14 residues. Trimming pared 4 bases from V and 4 bases from J, leaving 14 bases between. Germline V gene lookup returns CDR1 SGHRS and CDR2 YFSETQ. CDR3 DNA sequence: TGCGCCAGCAGCCAGGGGTCCTCGGCCTATGGCTACACCTTC. It is translated as CASSQGSSAYGYTF.

This chain connects TRBV6-5 to TRBJ2-1, with 7 bases fitting TRBD2. The ends lost 6 bases at V and 3 bases at J; junction bases unmatched: 8. CDR1 is MNHEY and CDR2 is SVGAGI in the germline V gene. The CDR3 length is 15 residues. CDR3 residues: CASSKSGTIYNEQFF. CDR3 DNA sequence: TGTGCCAGCAGCAAATCCGGGACTATCTACAATGAGCAGTTCTTC.

This clone turned up a few times. This chain connects TRBV29-1 to TRBJ2-7; D is possibly TRBD2 (6 bases). The CDR3 length is 12 residues. In germline, CDR1 is SQVTM, CDR2 ANQGSEA. V shed 3 bases and J shed 5 bases, with 11 bases lying between them. CDR3: CSVDGSGDEQYF. In DNA, the CDR3 is TGCAGCGTTGACGGCTCGGGGGACGAGCAGTACTTC.

V gene TRBV6-5 combines with J gene TRBJ2-5; 7 bases are shared with TRBD1. CDR1 MNHEY and CDR2 SVGAGI come from the germline V gene. With 2 bases clipped from V and 5 bases from J, the junction kept 5 bases outside the gene matches. The CDR3 length is 14 residues. The chain's CDR3 is CASSYTIQGETQYF. The CDR3 DNA reads as TGTGCCAGCAGTTACACCATACAGGGGGAGACCCAGTACTTC.

The chain couples TRBV6-6 to TRBJ2-1; D is perhaps TRBD2 (5 bases). Trimming removed 4 bases from V and 3 bases from J, with 7 bases in between. This CDR3 contains 13 residues. Germline V gene sequence: CDR1 MNHNY, CDR2 SVGAGI (reference sequence). The CDR3 spells CASSSRGYNEQFF. CDR3 DNA sequence: TGTGCCAGCAGTTCCCGGGGCTACAATGAGCAGTTCTTC.

The chain is built from TRBV19 and TRBJ2-1, with D possibly matching TRBD1 (5 bases). CDR3 length: 10 amino acids. With 7 bases removed from V and 11 bases from J, the gap between germline ends came to 9 bases. Germline-derived CDR1 and CDR2 are LNHDA and SQIVND (reference sequence). The CDR3: CASMGQQQFF. CDR3 in DNA: TGTGCCAGTATGGGGCAGCAGCAGTTCTTC.

This clone was seen more than once but under ten times. This chain connects TRBV4-2 to TRBJ1-1; the D gene is possibly TRBD1 (6 bases). Germline CDR1 LGHNA, CDR2 YNFKEQ. V was clipped by 2 bases and J by 3 bases, with 13 bases between them. The CDR3 sequence is 15 residues long. The chain's CDR3 is CASSQSPTGDTEAFF. In nucleotides, the CDR3 is TGTGCCAGCAGCCAATCCCCGACAGGCGACACTGAAGCTTTCTTT.

This clone was seen a few times. V and J are TRBV19 and TRBJ2-7, with D possibly being TRBD2 (5 bases). Trimming cost V 1 base and J 0 bases, with 10 bases left between them. The CDR3 extends over 15 amino acids. From germline, CDR1 is LNHDA and CDR2 SQIVND (reference sequence). The CDR3 DNA follows: TGTGCCAGTAGTATAGGGCCGGGGAGCTCCTACGAGCAGTACTTC. Translated: CASSIGPGSSYEQYF.

The gene calls are TRBV9 and TRBJ2-1; TRBD2 aligns across 9 bases. Germline assignment: CDR1 SGDLS and CDR2 YYNGEE. The CDR3 length is 17 residues. With 1 base clipped from V and 7 bases from J, the junction kept 12 bases outside the gene matches. The CDR3: CASSVRSGRMERNEQFF. The DNA of the CDR3 is TGTGCCAGCAGCGTAAGGAGCGGGAGGATGGAGCGAAATGAGCAGTTCTTC. The full variable domain, in which reference TRBV9 and TRBJ2-1 provide the parts outside the CDR3, is DSGVTQTPKHLITATGQRVTLRCSPRSGDLSVYWYQQSLDQGLQFLIQYYNGEERAKGNILERFSAQQFPDLHSELNLSSLELGDSALYFCASSVRSGRMERNEQFFGPGTRLTVL.

This clone turned up a few times. The rearrangement joins TRBV27 to TRBJ2-7; 7 nucleotides agree with TRBD1. Germline CDR1 MNHEY, CDR2 SMNVEV (reference sequence). V dropped 8 bases and J dropped 2; count of bases not matched to a gene: 9. The CDR3 loop spans 14 amino acids. The CDR3 DNA reads as TGTGCCAGCCGAACGGGACAGAAAACCTACGAGCAGTACTTC. It codes for CASRTGQKTYEQYF.

The chain carries TRBV7-9 and TRBJ1-4; D unclear. V was pared by 0 bases and J by 0 bases, with 8 bases between. This CDR3 spans 16 amino acids. Germline loops: CDR1 SEHNR, CDR2 FQNEAQ (reference sequence). The DNA of the CDR3 is TGTGCCAGCAGCTTAGCCTTGAGGGCAACTAATGAAAAACTGTTTTTT. It is translated as CASSLALRATNEKLFF.

This chain uses TRBV9 with TRBJ2-2; 7 nucleotides line up with TRBD2. Germline V gene data show CDR1 as SGDLS and CDR2 as YYNGEE. This CDR3 contains 16 residues. V shed 0 bases and J 5 bases; nucleotides not matched to a gene: 7. The CDR3 here is CASSVGPGGGTGELFF. The CDR3 DNA is TGTGCCAGCAGCGTAGGACCGGGGGGAGGTACCGGGGAGCTGTTTTTT.

The table lists this clone with a few counts. This chain's CDR3 is CAWSAQNYEQYF. DNA of the CDR3: TGTGCCTGGAGTGCACAGAATTACGAGCAGTACTTC. The V and J genes are TRBV30 and TRBJ2-7; D not certain. This CDR3 region has 12 residues. The V gene lost 1 base and the J gene lost 4 bases, with 8 bases spanning the gap. Germline loops: CDR1 GTSNPN, CDR2 SVGIG (reference sequence).

The chain recombines TRBV7-6 with TRBJ2-1; a weak D match, TRBD2 (5 bases). CDR3 size: 15 residues. Germline V gene data show CDR1 as SGHVS and CDR2 as FNYEAQ. V was pared by 6 bases and J by 1 base, with 13 bases between. The CDR3 nucleotides read TGTGCCAGCAGTTCCTTCCGGGATTCCTACAATGAGCAGTTCTTC. Translating it yields CASSSFRDSYNEQFF.

There are a few counts of this clone. The V gene is TRBV7-3, the J gene TRBJ2-3, with 14 bases aligning to TRBD2. V was pared by 5 bases and J by 2 bases, with 3 bases of the junction left unmatched. Germline CDR1 SGHTA, CDR2 FQGTGA. The CDR3 spans 16 residues. Here the CDR3 DNA reads TGTGCCAGCAGCCGGACTAGCGGGGGGCACACAGATACGCAGTATTTT. Translating it yields CASSRTSGGHTDTQYF.

V usage is TRBV7-9 and J usage is TRBJ2-7; weak D call: TRBD1 (5 bases). This CDR3 comprises 13 residues. In germline, CDR1 is SEHNR, CDR2 FQNEAQ (reference sequence). Trimming removed 5 bases at V and 3 bases at J, with 11 bases between. The CDR3 reads CASSIDSYYEQYF. In DNA form, the CDR3 reads TGTGCCAGCAGCATAGACAGTTACTACGAGCAGTACTTC.

This clone was seen a few times. This chain links TRBV27 with TRBJ2-3, with 10 bases identical to TRBD2. The J segment lost 6 bases and the V segment lost 5 bases, leaving 8 bases of the junction unmatched. Germline V gene sequence: CDR1 MNHEY, CDR2 SMNVEV (reference sequence). This CDR3 comprises 15 residues. CDR3 protein: CASSTVGAGGDTQYF. The CDR3 DNA reads as TGTGCCAGCAGTACCGTCGGAGCGGGAGGGGATACGCAGTATTTT.

A few counts support this clone. The chain is built from TRBV28 and TRBJ1-5, with a tentative D call TRBD1 (6 bases). The V gene lost 4 bases and the J gene lost 7 bases, with 14 bases spanning the gap. CDR1 MDHEN and CDR2 SYDVKM come from the germline V gene. The CDR3 sequence is 14 residues long. The CDR3 sequence: CASSSAQGNQPQHF. The CDR3 bases are TGTGCCAGCAGTTCGGCGCAGGGGAACCAGCCCCAGCATTTT.

This clone was seen only a few times. The CDR3 reads CASSVRLNEQFF. The CDR3 DNA follows: TGCGCCAGCAGTGTGCGTCTCAATGAGCAGTTCTTC. This chain connects TRBV10-2 to TRBJ2-1; D remains unclear. Trimming removed 4 bases at V and 6 bases at J, with 7 bases between. The CDR3 runs 12 residues. Germline V gene lookup returns CDR1 WSHSY and CDR2 SAAADI.

The chain carries TRBV7-8 and TRBJ2-1; 9 bases align to TRBD2. The CDR3 runs to 16 residues. CDR1 and CDR2 from the germline V gene are SGHVS and FQNEAQ. With 4 bases clipped from V and 5 bases from J, the junction kept 9 bases outside the gene matches. CDR3 sequence reads: CASSSRLTSGDNEQFF. As DNA, the CDR3 is TGTGCCAGCAGCTCCCGGCTGACTAGCGGAGACAATGAGCAGTTCTTC.